The 28 T cell receptor beta chains below were found in one sample sequenced in a study of OX40 agonist ivuxolimab in advanced cancers. Here immunoSEQ multiplex PCR was the method, and the copy in TCRdb shows in-frame clones only, minus some. The profile shows 90,000 or so clones, 89% of them singletons. Sequencing was performed on CD4+ or CD8+ T cells sorted from blood, taken in a trial of the OX40 agonist ivuxolimab. The source of these receptors is an adult with an advanced solid tumor such as melanoma, head and neck, liver or kidney cancer.

The rearrangement joins TRBV11-2 to TRBJ2-7, with D unresolved. This CDR3 comprises 13 residues. CDR1 SGHAT and CDR2 FQNNGV come from the germline V gene. The germline V and J ends were trimmed by 1 base and 6 bases, with 10 bases remaining between them. CDR3 region: CASSLAFVPEQYF. DNA of the CDR3: TGTGCCAGCAGCTTAGCGTTTGTTCCCGAGCAGTACTTC.

This chain uses TRBV30 with TRBJ2-7; D might be TRBD1 (5 bases). This CDR3 spans 15 amino acids. V was trimmed by 4 bases and J by 0 bases, leaving 16 bases between them. Germline V gene lookup returns CDR1 GTSNPN and CDR2 SVGIG (reference sequence). The chain's CDR3 is CAWKYSWGSSYEQYF. The CDR3 DNA sequence: TGTGCCTGGAAGTATAGTTGGGGCAGCTCCTACGAGCAGTACTTC.

This clone was detected once. V and J are TRBV4-1 and TRBJ2-6; D possibly matches TRBD1 or TRBD2 (5 bases each). This CDR3 comprises 15 residues. Germline-derived CDR1 and CDR2 are MGHRA and YSYEKL. The ends were cut back, 4 bases at V and 2 bases at J, with 9 bases in the middle. The CDR3 sequence is CASSRGDTGANVLTF. The CDR3 nucleotides read TGCGCCAGCAGCCGAGGGGATACTGGGGCCAACGTCCTGACTTTC.

The rearrangement joins TRBV5-4 to TRBJ2-2; 7 bases fit TRBD1. The V gene's germline CDR1 is SGHNT and CDR2 YYREEE (reference sequence). The CDR3 consists of 15 residues. V dropped 3 bases and J dropped 5; count of bases not matched to a gene: 7. In nucleotides, the CDR3 is TGTGCCAGCAGCTCCGGGACAGCGAGAACCGGGGAGCTGTTTTTT. This codes for CASSSGTARTGELFF.

The CDR3 sequence: CASSLAGTGGEYGYTF. CDR3 DNA: TGTGCCAGCAGCTTAGCTGGGACAGGGGGGGAGTATGGCTACACCTTC. The rearrangement joins TRBV7-9 to TRBJ1-2; TRBD1 matches at 11 bases. Germline V gene sequence: CDR1 SEHNR, CDR2 FQNEAQ (reference sequence). Germline trimming cut 0 bases from V and 5 bases from J; bases unmatched to any gene: 5. The CDR3 extends over 16 amino acids.

This clone was counted once. This chain joins TRBV9 and TRBJ2-1, with D perhaps matching TRBD2 (6 bases). The V gene's germline CDR1 is SGDLS and CDR2 YYNGEE. This CDR3 has 16 residues. Trimming shortened V by 3 bases and J by 0 bases, and 13 bases separated the two germline ends. DNA for the CDR3: TGTGCCAGCAGCGCACTAGAACTAGCCTCCTACAATGAGCAGTTCTTC. Encoded protein: CASSALELASYNEQFF.

The V gene is TRBV5-1, the J gene TRBJ1-6; 8 nucleotides match TRBD1. Per the germline V gene, CDR1 is SGHRS and CDR2 is YFSETQ. The V and J ends lost 6 bases and 8 bases, in that order; junction bases with no gene match: 7. CDR3 length: 14 residues. The CDR3 sequence is CASKRDRWDSPLHF. The CDR3 DNA follows: TGCGCCAGCAAACGGGACAGGTGGGATTCACCCCTCCACTTT.

The V call is TRBV27, the J call TRBJ2-7; TRBD1 matches 10 bases. Germline CDR1 MNHEY, CDR2 SMNVEV (reference sequence). This CDR3 is built from 15 residues. With 3 bases clipped from V and 1 base from J, the junction kept 3 bases outside the gene matches. The DNA for the CDR3 is TGTGCCAGCAGTTTCGACAGGGGGCTTTCCTACGAGCAGTACTTC. This encodes CASSFDRGLSYEQYF.

The V call is TRBV5-1, the J call TRBJ1-1; TRBD1 matches 7 bases. This CDR3 spans 15 amino acids. Trimming cost V 2 bases and J 4 bases; bases outside gene matches: 8. Germline lookup yields CDR1 SGHRS and CDR2 YFSETQ. CDR3 DNA sequence: TGCGCCAGCAGCTTCCAGGGGACAGAGGGCACTGAAGCTTTCTTT. Its translation: CASSFQGTEGTEAFF. Based on the CDR3 plus reference TRBV5-1 and TRBJ1-1, the full variable domain is KAGVTQTPRYLIKTRGQQVTLSCSPISGHRSVSWYQQTPGQGLQFLFEYFSETQRNKGNFPGRFSGRQFSNSRSEMNVSTLELGDSALYLCASSFQGTEGTEAFFGQGTRLTVV.

The CDR3 protein is CASSLVSVTSEAFF. In nucleotides, the CDR3 is TGTGCCAGCAGCTTGGTGTCGGTTACGTCTGAAGCTTTCTTT. The chain is built from TRBV5-8 and TRBJ1-1, with D unclear. Germline loops: CDR1 SGHTS, CDR2 YDEGEE. The ends were cut back, 0 bases at V and 6 bases at J, with 12 bases in the middle. CDR3 length equals 14 residues. The full variable domain, in which reference TRBV5-8 and TRBJ1-1 provide the parts outside the CDR3, is EAGVTQSPTHLIKTRGQQATLRCSPISGHTSVYWYQQALGLGLQFLLWYDEGEERNRGNFPPRFSGRQFPNYSSELNVNALELEDSALYLCASSLVSVTSEAFFGQGTRLTVV.

This clone appeared once. The chain recombines TRBV15 with TRBJ2-2; the match to TRBD1 covers 7 bases. Trimming cost V 5 bases and J 6 bases; bases outside gene matches: 12. The CDR3 sequence is 16 residues long. Germline V gene lookup returns CDR1 LNHNV and CDR2 YYDKDF (reference sequence). The CDR3 protein is CATSSRQGRAPGELFF. The CDR3 DNA is TGTGCCACCAGCTCCCGACAGGGCAGGGCCCCCGGGGAGCTGTTTTTT.

The V gene is TRBV9, the J gene TRBJ2-6; no definite D call. V was pared by 0 bases and J by 2 bases, with 9 bases between. Germline CDR1 is SGDLS and CDR2 is YYNGEE. This CDR3 has 16 residues. The CDR3 sequence: CASSVDGRAGANVLTF. In DNA form, the CDR3 reads TGTGCCAGCAGCGTAGACGGACGGGCTGGGGCCAACGTCCTGACTTTC.

The V gene is TRBV5-5, the J gene TRBJ1-2, with 10 bases fitting TRBD1. J was trimmed by 4 bases and V by 5 bases; bases with no gene match: 11. Germline lookup yields CDR1 SGHKS and CDR2 YYEKEE (reference sequence). The CDR3 has 16 amino acids. Here the CDR3 DNA reads TGTGCCAGCAGTCTCGGGACAGGGGTGTCCGGCTATGGCTACACCTTC. It is translated as CASSLGTGVSGYGYTF.

This clone has a handful of counts. The chain couples TRBV10-2 to TRBJ2-7; no clear D. CDR1 and CDR2 from the germline V gene are WSHSY and SAAADI. This CDR3 comprises 14 residues. Trimming cost V 4 bases and J 2 bases, with 12 bases left between them. The CDR3 region has the DNA TGCGCCAGCAGTGCACACACACGCGCCTACGAGCAGTACTTC. This codes for CASSAHTRAYEQYF.

The chain is built from TRBV28 and TRBJ2-7; the match to TRBD1 covers 7 bases. Germline CDR1 MDHEN, CDR2 SYDVKM. Trimming cost V 7 bases and J 3 bases; bases outside gene matches: 12. The CDR3 length is 15 residues. The CDR3 loop is CASTRGQIPLYEQYF. The CDR3 DNA is TGTGCCAGCACGAGGGGACAGATTCCCCTCTACGAGCAGTACTTC.

The chain couples TRBV9 to TRBJ2-1; perhaps TRBD2 as D (5 bases). V was clipped by 0 bases and J by 9 bases, with 10 bases between them. The CDR3 is 13 amino acids. Germline assignment: CDR1 SGDLS and CDR2 YYNGEE. The CDR3, as DNA: TGTGCCAGCAGCGTAGGGACCGGGGTTGAGCAGTTCTTC. Amino acid sequence: CASSVGTGVEQFF. Supplemented by reference TRBV9 and TRBJ2-1, the full variable domain reads DSGVTQTPKHLITATGQRVTLRCSPRSGDLSVYWYQQSLDQGLQFLIQYYNGEERAKGNILERFSAQQFPDLHSELNLSSLELGDSALYFCASSVGTGVEQFFGPGTRLTVL.

The chain recombines TRBV6-5 with TRBJ2-6; D is unresolved. The CDR3 has 15 residues. The germline gives CDR1 MNHEY, CDR2 SVGAGI. Trimming shortened V by 6 bases and J by 1 base, and 10 bases separated the two germline ends. The CDR3 protein is CASRNPTSGANVLTF. CDR3 nucleotide sequence: TGTGCCAGCAGAAACCCAACATCTGGGGCCAACGTCCTGACTTTC.

This rearrangement joins TRBV30 to TRBJ2-5, with a weak D call TRBD2 (5 bases). Trimming took off 0 bases at V and 2 bases at J, with 10 bases between the two ends. Germline V lookup: CDR1 GTSNPN, CDR2 SVGIG (reference sequence). This CDR3 comprises 14 residues. The CDR3 coding sequence is TGTGCCTGGAGTGTACTTGGCGGGCAAGAGACCCAGTACTTC. Its translation: CAWSVLGGQETQYF.

CDR3 amino acids: CASGPGVVREKLFF. The CDR3 coding sequence is TGTGCCAGCGGACCAGGGGTTGTGCGCGAAAAACTGTTTTTT. The V gene is TRBV6-1, the J gene TRBJ1-4; TRBD1 might be the D (6 bases). This CDR3 contains 14 residues. The V and J ends lost 8 bases and 8 bases respectively, with 18 bases between them. CDR1 and CDR2 from the germline V gene are MNHNS and SASEGT.

This rearrangement joins TRBV28 to TRBJ2-1; TRBD1 aligns across 7 bases. Germline V CDR1 and CDR2: MDHEN, SYDVKM. There are 14 residues in the CDR3. V trimming: 7 bases; J trimming: 6 bases; junction bases outside the gene matches: 9. CDR3 nucleotide sequence: TGTGCCAGCAATCCACAGGGGTTGGTCAATGAGCAGTTCTTC. Translation gives CASNPQGLVNEQFF.

V gene TRBV9 combines with J gene TRBJ1-1, with D hard to call. V lost 4 bases and J 6 bases, leaving 10 bases between the germline ends. The CDR3 runs 12 residues. Germline V gene lookup returns CDR1 SGDLS and CDR2 YYNGEE. The DNA for the CDR3 is TGTGCCAGCAGCCCCCATGTGTCTGAAGCTTTCTTT. This gives the protein CASSPHVSEAFF.

This clone was seen a handful of times. V and J are TRBV14 and TRBJ2-7; D may match TRBD1 or TRBD2 (9 bases each). Germline-derived CDR1 and CDR2 are SGHDN and FVKESK. V lost 4 bases and J 6 bases, leaving 22 bases between the germline ends. The CDR3 runs to 16 residues. The CDR3 sequence: CASSLLAGQGEREQYF. As DNA, the CDR3 is TGTGCCAGCAGCCTCCTAGCGGGACAGGGAGAACGCGAGCAGTACTTC.

This chain connects TRBV28 to TRBJ2-1, with 11 nucleotides matching TRBD2. Germline V gives CDR1 MDHEN, CDR2 SYDVKM. J gave up 6 bases and V 5 bases, and 6 bases lay outside the gene matches. This CDR3 is 15 amino acids long. The CDR3: CASSVLAGASNEQFF. The CDR3 DNA sequence: TGTGCCAGCAGTGTACTAGCGGGAGCCAGCAATGAGCAGTTCTTC.

Only a few counts were recorded for this clone. The chain recombines TRBV29-1 with TRBJ1-1; perhaps TRBD1 as D (5 bases). The CDR3 has 13 amino acids. The V end was cut by 2 bases, the J end by 4 bases, with 11 bases between. From germline, CDR1 is SQVTM and CDR2 ANQGSEA. DNA of the CDR3: TGCAGCGTTGAATGGGGGACGGGCACTGAAGCTTTCTTT. Amino acid sequence: CSVEWGTGTEAFF.

The genes are TRBV6-6 and TRBJ2-1, with 7 positions matching TRBD2. This CDR3 has 15 residues. In germline, CDR1 is MNHNY, CDR2 SVGAGI (reference sequence). J gave up 15 bases and V 4 bases, and 18 bases lay outside the gene matches. The CDR3 region has the DNA TGTGCCAGCAGTTCCTTCTATGGTCCGGCACGCGGGGGGTTCTTC. Translated: CASSSFYGPARGGFF.

This chain connects TRBV9 to TRBJ2-5; no firm D call. The CDR3 sequence is 16 residues long. CDR1 is SGDLS and CDR2 is YYNGEE in the germline V gene. V lost 0 bases to trimming and J lost 2 bases, with 14 bases between them. The CDR3 DNA reads TGTGCCAGCAGCGTAGGAATCCTGGTGGGGCAAGAGACCCAGTACTTC. Residues: CASSVGILVGQETQYF.

This sequence joins TRBV20-1 and TRBJ1-1; maybe TRBD1 (5 bases). In germline, CDR1 is DFQATT, CDR2 SNEGSKA (reference sequence). This CDR3 contains 11 residues. Trimming cost V 6 bases and J 7 bases, with 12 bases left between them. CDR3: CSALRDSEAFF. CDR3 in DNA: TGCAGTGCGCTCCGTGACAGTGAAGCTTTCTTT.

In regard to this clone: In the same sample, other DNA sequences code for this CDR3. The J gene is TRBJ2-7, the V gene TRBV6-5; D gene ambiguous. Trimming pared 1 base from V and 3 bases from J, leaving 7 bases between. CDR3 size: 13 residues. Germline assignment: CDR1 MNHEY and CDR2 SVGAGI. The DNA of the CDR3 is TGTGCCAGCAGTTACTTGGAATTCTACGAGCAGTACTTC. Its protein is CASSYLEFYEQYF.